Listed below are T cell receptor beta chains from one sample, sequenced in a study of PD-L1 blockade in urothelial cancer. TCRdb's table, derived via immunoSEQ multiplex PCR, lists solely in-frame clones and lacks some. The table lists about 70,000 clones, around 84% of them singletons. The source was PBMCs, collected around atezolizumab (anti-PD-L1) treatment. Every receptor here comes from a man between 65 and 85 years old with urothelial cancer. Each CDR3 is given with its conserved first and last residue. The D gene is left open where the match is weak. Clone sizes are given selectively: once, few, many, or a class where the clone is expanded.

TRBD2	TRBV30	.	TRBJ2-7	CGLGVAGASSYEQYF	TGTGGGCTTGGGGTAGCGGGAGCTTCCTCCTACGAGCAGTACTTC
TRBD2	TRBV28	.	TRBJ2-4	CASSPGLAPLAKNIQYF	TGTGCCAGCAGTCCGGGACTAGCACCTCTAGCCAAAAACATTCAGTACTTC
.	TRBV9	.	TRBJ2-3	CASSVESPSDTQYF	TGTGCCAGCAGCGTAGAGAGTCCCTCAGATACGCAGTATTTT
TRBD2	TRBV5-1	.	TRBJ2-1	CASSLIGTSGAYNEQFF	TGCGCCAGCAGCTTGATTGGAACTAGCGGGGCCTACAATGAGCAGTTCTTC
TRBD2	TRBV11-2	.	TRBJ2-2	CASSLETSRELFF	TGTGCCAGCAGCTTAGAGACTAGCCGGGAGCTGTTTTTT
TRBD1	TRBV25-1	many	TRBJ2-2	CASTGTGYTGELFF	TGTGCCAGCACGGGGACAGGGTACACCGGGGAGCTGTTTTTT
.	TRBV19	.	TRBJ2-3	CASSIDPGTDTQYF	TGTGCCAGTAGTATAGACCCCGGGACAGATACGCAGTATTTT
TRBD2	TRBV29-1	few	TRBJ2-1	CSVGSAGGSYNEQFF	TGCAGCGTTGGTAGCGCGGGAGGCTCCTACAATGAGCAGTTCTTC
.	TRBV5-1	.	TRBJ2-3	CASGLGGLGENTQYF	TGCGCCAGCGGCTTGGGGGGCTTAGGTGAAAATACGCAGTATTTT
TRBD2	TRBV6-5	.	TRBJ2-2	CASTERGLTGELFF	TGTGCCAGCACGGAGCGGGGACTCACCGGGGAGCTGTTTTTT